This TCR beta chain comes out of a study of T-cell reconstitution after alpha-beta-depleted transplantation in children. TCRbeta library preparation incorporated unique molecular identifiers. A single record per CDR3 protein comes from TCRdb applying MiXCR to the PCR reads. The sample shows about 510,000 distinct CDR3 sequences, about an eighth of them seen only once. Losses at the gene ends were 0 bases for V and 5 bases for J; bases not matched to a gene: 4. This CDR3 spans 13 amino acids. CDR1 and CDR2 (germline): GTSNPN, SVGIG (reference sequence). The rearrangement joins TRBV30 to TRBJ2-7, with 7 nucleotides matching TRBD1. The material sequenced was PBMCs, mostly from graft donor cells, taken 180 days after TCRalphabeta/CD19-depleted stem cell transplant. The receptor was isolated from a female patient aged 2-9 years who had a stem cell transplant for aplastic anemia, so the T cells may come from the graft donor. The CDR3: CAWSVGDRDEQYF. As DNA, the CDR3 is TGTGCCTGGAGTGTTGGCGACAGGGACGAGCAGTACTTC.